Sequencing of this T cell receptor (beta chain) was carried out in a study of shared clonotypes between healthy human individuals. Remarks on this clone: The sample holds other DNA sequences that translate to the same CDR3.

Libraries were prepared by immunoSEQ multiplex PCR; TCRdb keeps only in-frame clonotypes and omits some of them. The sample shows some 2,500,000 clones, 85% to 95% of them seen only once. This receptor was taken from a man younger than 35 in good health. Some clones in this sample may be carry-over from other donors' samples. Sequencing was done on a sample of naive CD4+ T cells from PBMCs. Subset of the sample: CD45RA+ positively selected.

This CDR3 reads CASSSLAGPYNEQFF. The CDR3 DNA sequence: TGTGCCAGCAGCTCCCTAGCGGGACCCTACAATGAGCAGTTCTTC. The V call is TRBV7-2, the J call TRBJ2-1; 9 bases are shared with TRBD2. CDR1 SGHTA and CDR2 FQGNSA come from the germline V gene. V gave up 4 bases and J gave up 2 bases; unmatched junction bases: 3. The CDR3 runs 15 residues.